This T cell receptor (beta chain) was sequenced during a study of blood T cell repertoires in COVID-19. Study at large: Sites in the United States, Italy and Spain provided acute and convalescent COVID-19 samples. The analysed material was cDNA or gDNA that came from T cells, B-cell-depleted T cells, or PBMCs.

Trimming removed 1 base at V and 6 bases at J, with 15 bases between. Germline CDR1 reads LGHNA; CDR2 reads YSLEER. The length of the CDR3 is 15 residues. This clone came up a few times. In the study's own analysis: Amplification with reference gene primers provided the estimates of nucleated cell counts. Clones were read by immunoSEQ multiplex PCR, and TCRdb kept only the in-frame ones, dropping some. The V and J calls and clone size are taken from that table; D and trimming were inferred from the DNA. The table has approximately 300,000 clones, around nine tenths seen once. This clonotype originated in a woman aged 50 to 60 with active or convalescent COVID-19. Sequenced material: peripheral blood. The V and J genes are TRBV4-3 and TRBJ1-1; D gene ambiguous. CDR3 sequence: CASSQAVVVGAEAFF. CDR3 DNA sequence: TGCGCCAGCAGCCAAGCGGTCGTGGTGGGAGCTGAAGCTTTCTTT.